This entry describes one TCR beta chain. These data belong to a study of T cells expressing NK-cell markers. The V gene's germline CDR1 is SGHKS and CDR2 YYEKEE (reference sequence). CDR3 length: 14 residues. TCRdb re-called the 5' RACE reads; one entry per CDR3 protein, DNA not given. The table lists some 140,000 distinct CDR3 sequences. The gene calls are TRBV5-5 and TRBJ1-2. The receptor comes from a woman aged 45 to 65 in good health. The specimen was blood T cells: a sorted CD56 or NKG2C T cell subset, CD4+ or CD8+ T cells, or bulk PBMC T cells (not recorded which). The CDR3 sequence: CASILDRDDYGYTF.